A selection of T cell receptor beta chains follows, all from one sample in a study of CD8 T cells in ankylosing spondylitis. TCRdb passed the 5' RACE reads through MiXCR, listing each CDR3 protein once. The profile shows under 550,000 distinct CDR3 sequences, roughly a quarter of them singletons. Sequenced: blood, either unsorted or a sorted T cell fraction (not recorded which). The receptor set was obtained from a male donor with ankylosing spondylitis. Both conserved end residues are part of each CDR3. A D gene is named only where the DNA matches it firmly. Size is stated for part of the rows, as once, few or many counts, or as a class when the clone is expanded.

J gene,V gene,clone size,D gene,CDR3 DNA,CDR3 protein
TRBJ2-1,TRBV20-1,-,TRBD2,TGCAGTGCTAGGACGGGAGGGATGGATGAGCAGTTCTTC,CSARTGGMDEQFF
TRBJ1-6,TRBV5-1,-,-,TGCGCCAGCAGCCCTGGGACGGGTAATTCACCCCTCCACTTT,CASSPGTGNSPLHF
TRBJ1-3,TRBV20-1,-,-,TGCAGTGCTAGAGGAGTGGCAAGCTCTGGAAACACCATATATTTT,CSARGVASSGNTIYF
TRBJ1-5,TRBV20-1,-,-,TGCAGTGCTAGAGAGTCAGACAATCAGCCCCAGCATTTT,CSARESDNQPQHF
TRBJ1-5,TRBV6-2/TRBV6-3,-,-,TGTGCCAGCAGTTACATCGGTGGGGGGTTACATCAGCCCCAGCATTTT,CASSYIGGGLHQPQHF
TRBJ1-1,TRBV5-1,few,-,TGCGCCAGCAGCTTGGCCAGGGCGGATGCTGAAGCTTTCTTT,CASSLARADAEAFF
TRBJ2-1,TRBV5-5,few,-,TGTGCCAGCAGCTTTACGTTTTCCTCCTACAATGAGCAGTTCTTC,CASSFTFSSYNEQFF
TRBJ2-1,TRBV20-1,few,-,TGCAGTGCTAGCCCCCCCGCCTCCTACAATGAGCAGTTCTTC,CSASPPASYNEQFF
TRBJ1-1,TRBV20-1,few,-,TGCAGTGCTAGGGCCATCAGAGAAAGGAACACTGAAGCTTTCTTT,CSARAIRERNTEAFF
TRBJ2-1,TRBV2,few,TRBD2,TGTGCCAGCAGTGTCGGTAGCGGGAACAATGAGCAGTTCTTC,CASSVGSGNNEQFF
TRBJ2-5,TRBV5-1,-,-,TGCGCCAGCAGCTTGGCCGGGGCAGCGTTTGGCGAGACCCAGTACTTC,CASSLAGAAFGETQYF
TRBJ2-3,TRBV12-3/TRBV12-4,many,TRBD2,TGTGCCAGCAGGGCTCAGGGACTAGCGGGAGATGGATTGGATACGCAGTATTTT,CASRAQGLAGDGLDTQYF
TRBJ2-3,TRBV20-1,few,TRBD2,TGCAGTGCCCTGGGTGGACTAGCGGGAGGAAGCACAGATACGCAGTATTTT,CSALGGLAGGSTDTQYF
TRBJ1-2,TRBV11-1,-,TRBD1,TGTGCCAGCAGTCGGACAGGGGGCTTTGGCTACACCTTC,CASSRTGGFGYTF
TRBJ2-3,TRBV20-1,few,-,TGCAGTGCTAGGAGCGAGTCCCCAGATACGCAGTATTTT,CSARSESPDTQYF
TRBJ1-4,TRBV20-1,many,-,TGCAGTGCTAGGGGAGGAGGGAAGGGTGAAAAACTGTTTTTT,CSARGGGKGEKLFF
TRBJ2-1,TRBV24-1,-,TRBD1,TGTGCCACCAAGGGACAGGGGGATAATGAGCAGTTCTTC,CATKGQGDNEQFF
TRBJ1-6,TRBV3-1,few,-,TGTGCCAGCAGACTTTACGACAGAACTAATTCACCCCTCCACTTT,CASRLYDRTNSPLHF
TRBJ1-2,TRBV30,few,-,TGTGCCTGGAGTGCCCGGCGGACCTTTAACTATGGCTACACCTTC,CAWSARRTFNYGYTF
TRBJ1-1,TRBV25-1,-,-,TGTGCCAGCAGTGAAGTGGGCACCCCTATTTTT,CASSEVGTPIF
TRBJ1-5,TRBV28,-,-,TGTGCCAGCAGCCCATATAGCAATCAGCCCCAGCATTTT,CASSPYSNQPQHF
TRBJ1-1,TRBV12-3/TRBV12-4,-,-,TGTGCCAGCAGGCATCGGTCCAACACTGAAGCTTTCTTT,CASRHRSNTEAFF
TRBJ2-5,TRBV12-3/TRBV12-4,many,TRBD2,TGTGCCAGCAGCTTTCGGGGGGGGGAGACCCAGTACTTC,CASSFRGGETQYF
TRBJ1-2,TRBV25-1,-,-,TGTGCCAGCAGATTTGGGCAGGGAGGCTACACCTTC,CASRFGQGGYTF
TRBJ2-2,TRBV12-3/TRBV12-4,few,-,TGTGCCAGCAGTCACCGGAGAGCGAACACCGGGGAGCTGTTTTTT,CASSHRRANTGELFF
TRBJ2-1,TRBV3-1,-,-,TGTGCCAGCAGCCAAGCCCTCTCCCCCCTCAATGAGCAGTTCTTC,CASSQALSPLNEQFF
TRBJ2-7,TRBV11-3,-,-,TGTGCCAGCAGCTTGACTACCAGCTCCTACGAGCAGTACTTC,CASSLTTSSYEQYF
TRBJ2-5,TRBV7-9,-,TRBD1,TGTGCCAGCAGCCGAGCCGTCCAACAGGGGGCAGGGGAGGCCCAGTACTTC,CASSRAVQQGAGEAQYF
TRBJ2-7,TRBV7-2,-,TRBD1,TGTGCCAGCAGCACCGCCGGGACAGGTTACTACGAGCAGTACTTC,CASSTAGTGYYEQYF
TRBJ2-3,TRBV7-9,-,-,TGTGCCAGCACCGTCCCCGTCGCAGATACGCAGTATTTT,CASTVPVADTQYF
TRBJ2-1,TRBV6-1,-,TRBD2,TGTGCCAGCGGGAGGGCCATCGAGCAGTTCTTC,CASGRAIEQFF
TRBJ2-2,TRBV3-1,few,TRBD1,TGTGCCAGCACCCCGGACAGGGGGCAAACCGGGGAGCTGTTTTTT,CASTPDRGQTGELFF
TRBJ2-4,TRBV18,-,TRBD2,TGTGCCAGCTCATCCGGACTAGCGGGAGGCAGGAACATTCAGTACTTC,CASSSGLAGGRNIQYF
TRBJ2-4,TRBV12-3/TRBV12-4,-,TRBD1,TGTGCCAGCAGCCGGACAGGGGAATCGCACATTCAGTACTTC,CASSRTGESHIQYF
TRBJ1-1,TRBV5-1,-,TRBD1,TGCGCCAGCAGCTCCGGGACAGGGGATATGAACACTGAAGCTTTCTTT,CASSSGTGDMNTEAFF
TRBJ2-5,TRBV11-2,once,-,TGTGCCAGCAGCGAAACCAGGGCGGTGGAGACCCAGTACTTC,CASSETRAVETQYF
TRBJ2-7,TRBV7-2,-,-,TGTGCCAGCAGCTCCAGGGGGGCATACGAGCAGTACTTC,CASSSRGAYEQYF
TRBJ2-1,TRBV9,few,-,TGTGCCAGCAGCCCTCAAGGCGAGGGCAATGAGCAGTTCTTC,CASSPQGEGNEQFF
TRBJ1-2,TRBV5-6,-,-,TGTGCCAGCAGCTACGGGACACTCAGGATCTCAGGCTACACCTTC,CASSYGTLRISGYTF
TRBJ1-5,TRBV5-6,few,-,TGTGCCAGCAGCCGCCTCAATCAGCCCCAGCATTTT,CASSRLNQPQHF
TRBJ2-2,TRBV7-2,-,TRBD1,TGTGCCAGCAGCACAACAGGGGAGGGGGAGCTGTTTTTT,CASSTTGEGELFF
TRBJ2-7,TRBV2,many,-,TGTGCCAGCAGGCGCACTAGGGGCATGGTCGAGCAGTACTTC,CASRRTRGMVEQYF